The 4 T cell receptor beta chains reported below all come from one sample, sequenced in a study of blood T cell repertoires in COVID-19. Sequenced by immunoSEQ multiplex PCR; TCRdb stores in-frame clones only, minus some. Among roughly 250,000 clones listed, under 85% were seen once. The sequencing sample was made of peripheral blood. The receptors stem from a human donor with COVID-19, enrolled during active disease. The donor label of this sample is uncertain.

This clone appeared a single time. The chain has TRBV30 and TRBJ1-3, with D unresolved. This CDR3 has 13 residues. V was trimmed by 5 bases and J by 2 bases, leaving 10 bases between them. In germline, CDR1 is GTSNPN, CDR2 SVGIG (reference sequence). Here the CDR3 reads CAWSRVAGNTIYF. The CDR3 DNA reads as TGTGCCTGGTCCCGCGTCGCTGGAAACACCATATATTTT.

The chain has TRBV3-1 (or the pseudogene TRBV3-2) and TRBJ2-5; a possible D gene is TRBD2 (5 bases). The CDR3 sequence is 14 residues long. Per the germline V gene, CDR1 is LGHDT and CDR2 is YNNKEL (reference sequence). Trimming left V 2 bases short and J 0 bases short, with 7 bases between. This CDR3 reads CASSQRGNQETQYF. In DNA form, the CDR3 reads TGTGCCAGCAGCCAACGAGGGAACCAAGAGACCCAGTACTTC.

This clone was counted a few times. V usage is TRBV6-1 and J usage is TRBJ1-3, with no clear D. The CDR3 is 12 amino acids. Per the germline V gene, CDR1 is MNHNS and CDR2 is SASEGT. Trimming took 5 bases from V and 1 from J, leaving 3 bases between them. CDR3 sequence: CASSQSGNTIYF. The DNA for the CDR3 is TGTGCCAGCAGTCAATCTGGAAACACCATATATTTT.

This chain links TRBV5-6 with TRBJ1-5; 10 nucleotides agree with TRBD1. Unmatched junction bases numbered 5, after V lost 5 bases and J lost 6 bases. This CDR3 is built from 14 residues. Germline lookup yields CDR1 SGHDT and CDR2 YYEEEE. The CDR3 loop reads CASSLGTGVQPQHF. CDR3 DNA sequence: TGTGCCAGCAGTTTAGGGACAGGGGTTCAGCCCCAGCATTTT.